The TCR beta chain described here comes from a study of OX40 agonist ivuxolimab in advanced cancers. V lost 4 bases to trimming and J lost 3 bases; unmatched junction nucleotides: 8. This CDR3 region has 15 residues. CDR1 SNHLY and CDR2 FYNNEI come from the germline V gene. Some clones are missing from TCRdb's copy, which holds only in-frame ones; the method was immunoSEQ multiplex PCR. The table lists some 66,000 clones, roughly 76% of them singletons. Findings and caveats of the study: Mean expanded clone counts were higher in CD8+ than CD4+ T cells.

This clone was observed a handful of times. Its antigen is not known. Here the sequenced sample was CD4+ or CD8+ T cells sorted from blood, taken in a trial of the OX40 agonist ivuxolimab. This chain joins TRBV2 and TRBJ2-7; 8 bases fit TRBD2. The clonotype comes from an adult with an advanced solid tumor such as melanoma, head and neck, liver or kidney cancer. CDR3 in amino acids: CASSGLAGGLYEQYF. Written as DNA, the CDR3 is TGTGCCAGCAGTGGCTTGGCGGGAGGACTCTACGAGCAGTACTTC.